Listed below are T cell receptor beta chains from one sample, sequenced in a study of cytomegalovirus exposure and HLA in healthy donors. Data came from immunoSEQ multiplex PCR; TCRdb stores just in-frame clones and leaves some out. The sample has some 170,000 clones, approximately 78% seen once. Sequencing was performed on PBMCs. The receptors derive from a girl aged 2-10 years in good health and CMV-seropositive. The CDR3 runs from the conserved cysteine through the conserved F or W. A D gene is named only where the DNA matches it firmly. Rows give clone size only sometimes, using once, few, many, or a class for an expanded clone.

clone_size,d_call,j_call,v_call,cdr3_aa,cdr3_nt
.,.,TRBJ2-5,TRBV7-9,CASSFRQQETQYF,TGTGCCAGCAGCTTTCGACAGCAAGAGACCCAGTACTTC
.,.,TRBJ1-5,TRBV30,CAWSVGGASSNQPQHF,TGTGCCTGGAGTGTAGGAGGGGCCTCTAGCAATCAGCCCCAGCATTTT
.,.,TRBJ1-2,TRBV28,CASSLNWYGYTF,TGTGCCAGCAGTTTGAACTGGTATGGCTACACCTTC
.,TRBD2,TRBJ2-1,TRBV5-6,CASSLRLAGYDEQFF,TGTGCCAGCAGCTTGAGACTAGCGGGATACGATGAGCAGTTCTTC
.,.,TRBJ1-5,TRBV19,CASTQGLGSGNQPQHF,TGTGCCAGTACCCAGGGACTAGGCTCGGGCAATCAGCCCCAGCATTTT
.,TRBD1,TRBJ1-5,TRBV25-1,CASNPPGQGNWPQHF,TGTGCCAGTAACCCTCCGGGACAGGGGAATTGGCCCCAGCATTTT
once,.,TRBJ1-5,TRBV10-3,CAISERGLFQPQHF,TGTGCCATCAGTGAGCGTGGCCTCTTTCAGCCCCAGCATTTT
.,TRBD1,TRBJ1-2,TRBV27,CASSPRDRDGYTF,TGTGCCAGCAGTCCCCGGGACAGGGATGGCTACACCTTC
.,.,TRBJ1-2,TRBV28,CASSFNSYGYTF,TGTGCCAGCAGTTTTAACAGCTATGGCTACACCTTC
.,TRBD1,TRBJ2-2,TRBV9,CASSVSGQGANTGELFF,TGTGCCAGCAGTGTCTCGGGACAGGGGGCGAACACCGGGGAGCTGTTTTTT
.,TRBD2,TRBJ2-7,TRBV10-3,CAISSGTSGRGAEQYF,TGTGCCATCAGTTCCGGGACTAGCGGGAGGGGAGCCGAGCAGTACTTC
.,.,TRBJ2-1,TRBV30,CAFDLEDYNEQFF,TGTGCCTTTGACTTGGAGGACTACAATGAGCAGTTCTTC
.,.,TRBJ1-1,TRBV9,CASSRDRTQIAFF,TGTGCCAGCAGCCGAGACAGGACCCAAATAGCTTTCTTT
.,.,TRBJ1-1,TRBV12-2,CASRLTPPLGGENTEAFF,TGTGCAAGTCGCTTAACACCACCCCTAGGGGGTGAGAACACTGAAGCTTTCTTT
.,.,TRBJ2-7,TRBV13,CASSLGQGFSYEQYF,TGTGCCAGCAGCTTAGGACAGGGATTCTCCTACGAGCAGTACTTC
.,.,TRBJ2-3,TRBV10-1,CASSPDFTDTQYF,TGCGCCAGCAGCCCCGACTTTACAGATACGCAGTATTTT
.,.,TRBJ2-7,TRBV18,CASSPREGVYEQYF,TGTGCCAGCTCACCAAGGGAGGGGGTGTACGAGCAGTACTTC
few,TRBD2,TRBJ2-7,TRBV7-3,CASSSNSGDEQYF,TGTGCCAGCAGCTCTAATAGCGGGGACGAGCAGTACTTC
.,.,TRBJ1-3,TRBV4-1,CASSQDRSLTSGNTIYF,TGCGCCAGCAGCCAAGATAGGAGTCTTACGTCTGGAAACACCATATATTTT
.,.,TRBJ2-1,TRBV7-9,CASSLTGEQFF,TGTGCCAGCAGCTTAACAGGGGAGCAGTTCTTC